This section outlines one T cell receptor beta chain sequence together with its context. Its antigen is undetermined. One end of the junction is discordant with germline, which a read error may explain. The sequence runs out 3 residues before the end of the CDR3; the remainder is reconstructed from the germline J gene. This record belongs to a study of T cells in women clearing cervical HPV infection. Study summary: Cases were women with histologically confirmed HPV16-related CIN3 or worse, including 2 invasive cancers.

Germline V CDR1 and CDR2: LGHNA, YNFKEQ. There are 15 residues in the CDR3. Regarding the study as a whole: TRBV6-7 relative abundance averaged approximately 0.1% in cases and 0.15% to 0.2% in controls.

TCR beta CDR3 amplified by multiplex PCR from roughly 1,100 ng genomic DNA. TCRdb keeps only in-frame clones here, not all; method: immunoSEQ multiplex PCR. The specimen's table records 20,000 to 25,000 clones. The sample taken for sequencing was blood buffy coat. The receptor was isolated from a woman between 18 and 70 years old with a cervical HPV16 infection that either progressed to CIN3+ or cleared (not recorded which). The V call is TRBV4-2, the J call TRBJ2-2; 9 bases fit TRBD2. CDR3: CASSQASGRTGELFF. CDR3 DNA, as far as it was read: TGCGCCAGCAGCCAGGCCAGCGGGAGGACCGGGGAG.